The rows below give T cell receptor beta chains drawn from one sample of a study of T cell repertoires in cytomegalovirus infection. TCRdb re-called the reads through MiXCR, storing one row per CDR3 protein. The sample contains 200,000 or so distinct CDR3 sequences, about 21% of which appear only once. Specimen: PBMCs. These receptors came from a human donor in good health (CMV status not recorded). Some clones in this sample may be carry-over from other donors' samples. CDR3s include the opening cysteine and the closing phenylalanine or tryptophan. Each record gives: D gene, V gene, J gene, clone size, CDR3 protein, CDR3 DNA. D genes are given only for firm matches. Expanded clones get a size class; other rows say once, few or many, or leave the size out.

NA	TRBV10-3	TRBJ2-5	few	CAISLSRGLTSYQETQYF	TGTGCCATCAGTTTGTCACGCGGGCTCACTTCGTACCAAGAGACCCAGTACTTC
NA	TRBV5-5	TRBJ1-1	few	CASSFSGGLYTEAFF	TGTGCCAGCAGCTTCTCTGGGGGATTGTACACTGAAGCTTTCTTT
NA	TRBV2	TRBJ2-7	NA	CASGGGEQYF	TGTGCCAGCGGGGGCGGGGAGCAGTACTTC
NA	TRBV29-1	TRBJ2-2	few	CSVGGLENTGELFF	TGCAGCGTTGGCGGGCTGGAGAACACCGGGGAGCTGTTTTTT
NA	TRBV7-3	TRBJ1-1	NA	CASSKTVRGLGTEAFF	TGTGCCAGCAGCAAAACGGTGAGAGGCCTGGGGACTGAAGCTTTCTTT
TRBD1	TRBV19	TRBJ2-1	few	CASSSGQTYNEQFF	TGTGCCAGTAGTTCGGGACAGACCTACAATGAGCAGTTCTTC
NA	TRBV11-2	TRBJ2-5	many	CASSSDTYRDGETQYF	TGTGCCAGCAGCTCCGATACCTACAGGGACGGAGAGACCCAGTACTTC
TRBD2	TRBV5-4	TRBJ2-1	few	CASSSGLAGGPGEQFF	TGTGCCAGCAGCTCGGGACTAGCGGGAGGGCCGGGTGAGCAGTTCTTC
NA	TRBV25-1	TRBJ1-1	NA	CASSSGMWDTEAFF	TGTGCCAGCAGTAGCGGCATGTGGGACACTGAAGCTTTCTTT
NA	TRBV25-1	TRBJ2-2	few	CASSESGPLNTGELFF	TGTGCCAGCAGTGAATCGGGTCCGCTCAACACCGGGGAGCTGTTTTTT
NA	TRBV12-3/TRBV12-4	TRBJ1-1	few	CASSLGVGEGNTEAFF	TGTGCCAGCAGTTTAGGGGTAGGGGAGGGGAACACTGAAGCTTTCTTT
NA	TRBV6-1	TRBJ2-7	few	CASSETYSGEQYF	TGTGCCAGCAGTGAAACTTACTCGGGCGAGCAGTACTTC
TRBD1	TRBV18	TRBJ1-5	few	CASSRDRGMKPQHF	TGTGCCAGCAGCCGGGACAGGGGGATGAAGCCCCAGCATTTT
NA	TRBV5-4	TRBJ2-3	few	CASSFAGQSTDTQYF	TGTGCCAGCAGCTTTGCGGGACAGAGCACAGATACGCAGTATTTT
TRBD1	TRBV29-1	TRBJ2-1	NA	CSAAPGGYNEQFF	TGCAGCGCCGCCCCAGGGGGCTACAATGAGCAGTTCTTC
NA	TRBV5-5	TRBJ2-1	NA	CASSSDGDNEQFF	TGTGCCAGCAGCTCGGACGGAGACAATGAGCAGTTCTTC
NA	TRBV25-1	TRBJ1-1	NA	CASMGRNLGGAEAFF	TGTGCCAGCATGGGCAGGAACCTTGGAGGCGCTGAAGCTTTCTTT
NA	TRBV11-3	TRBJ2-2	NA	CASSPGGGLGLAGELFF	TGTGCCAGCAGCCCGGGCGGCGGCCTAGGGTTGGCTGGGGAGCTGTTTTTT
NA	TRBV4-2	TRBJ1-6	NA	CASSQDLPGTENSPLHF	TGTGCCAGCAGCCAAGATCTCCCCGGGACGGAAAATTCACCCCTCCACTTT
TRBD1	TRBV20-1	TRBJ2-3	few	CSASSTGQNSGTDTQYF	TGCAGTGCCAGCTCGACAGGGCAAAACTCCGGCACAGATACGCAGTATTTT
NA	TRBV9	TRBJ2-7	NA	CASSVVVGQYF	TGTGCCAGCAGCGTAGTGGTGGGGCAGTACTTC
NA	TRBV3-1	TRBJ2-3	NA	CASSQDLSLATDTQYF	TGTGCCAGCAGCCAAGATCTATCCCTAGCGACAGATACGCAGTATTTT
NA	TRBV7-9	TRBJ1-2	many	CASSLDQGSYYGYTF	TGTGCCAGCAGCTTAGACCAGGGGTCGTACTATGGCTACACCTTC
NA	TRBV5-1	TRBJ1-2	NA	CASSTLPRGTDYGYTF	TGCGCCAGCAGCACCCTTCCCCGGGGGACTGACTATGGCTACACCTTC
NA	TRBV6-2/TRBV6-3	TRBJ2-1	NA	CASSLGDFLPWRNEQFF	TGTGCCAGCAGTCTTGGGGACTTTCTTCCCTGGAGGAATGAGCAGTTCTTC
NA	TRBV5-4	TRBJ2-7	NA	CASSGGNSYEQYF	TGTGCCAGCAGCGGAGGGAACTCCTACGAGCAGTACTTC
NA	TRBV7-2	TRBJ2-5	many	CASSSSGRQETQYF	TGTGCCAGCAGCTCCTCGGGACGCCAAGAGACCCAGTACTTC
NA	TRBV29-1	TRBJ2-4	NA	CSAELGDIQYF	TGCAGCGCCGAACTGGGGGACATTCAGTACTTC
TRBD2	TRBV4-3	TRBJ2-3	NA	CASSQDQSGSRTDTQYF	TGCGCCAGCAGCCAAGATCAAAGCGGGAGTAGGACAGATACGCAGTATTTT
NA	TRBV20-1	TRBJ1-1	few	CSAVLGGNTEAFF	TGCAGTGCAGTTCTGGGAGGGAACACTGAAGCTTTCTTT
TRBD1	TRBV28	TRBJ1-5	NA	CASSFLGQGGNQPQHF	TGTGCCAGCAGTTTCCTGGGACAGGGCGGAAATCAGCCCCAGCATTTT
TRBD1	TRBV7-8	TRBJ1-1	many	CASSLLTGTIEAFF	TGTGCCAGCAGTTTGTTGACAGGGACGATTGAAGCTTTCTTT
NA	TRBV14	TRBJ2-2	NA	CASSQRFGLTGELFF	TGTGCCAGCAGCCAACGATTCGGGCTAACCGGGGAGCTGTTTTTT
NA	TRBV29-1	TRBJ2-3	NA	CSVGGLAGWADTQYF	TGCAGCGTTGGGGGCTTGGCAGGGTGGGCAGATACGCAGTATTTT
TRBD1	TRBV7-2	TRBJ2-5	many	CASSPSGRGRETQYF	TGTGCCAGCAGCCCTTCCGGCAGGGGGCGAGAGACCCAGTACTTC
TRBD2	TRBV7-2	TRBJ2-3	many	CASSFSGGDTDTQYF	TGTGCCAGCAGTTTTAGCGGGGGGGACACAGATACGCAGTATTTT
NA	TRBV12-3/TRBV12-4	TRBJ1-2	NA	CASSFRGGRYNYGYTF	TGTGCCAGCAGTTTTCGGGGGGGGCGATATAACTATGGCTACACCTTC
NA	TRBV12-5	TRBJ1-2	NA	CASGRDNYGYTF	TGTGCTAGTGGTAGGGATAACTATGGCTACACCTTC
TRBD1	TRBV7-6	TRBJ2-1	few	CASSITGTELLGQFF	TGTGCCAGCAGCATAACCGGGACAGAGCTTCTCGGGCAGTTCTTC
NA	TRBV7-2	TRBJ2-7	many	CASSYSPPYEQYF	TGTGCCAGCAGCTACAGCCCCCCCTACGAGCAGTACTTC
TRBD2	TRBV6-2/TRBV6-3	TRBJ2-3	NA	CASSPELAGADTQYF	TGTGCCAGCAGTCCGGAACTAGCGGGAGCAGATACGCAGTATTTT
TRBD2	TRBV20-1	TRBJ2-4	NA	CSAGKRLAGLAKNIQYF	TGCAGTGCTGGAAAGCGACTAGCGGGGCTAGCCAAAAACATTCAGTACTTC